Presented here are 18 T cell receptor beta chains from one specimen sequenced in a study of blood T cell repertoires in COVID-19. Data came from immunoSEQ multiplex PCR; TCRdb stores just in-frame clones and leaves some out. The table lists 650,000 to 800,000 clones, more than 80% of them singletons. Sequencing was carried out using peripheral blood. The receptor set was obtained from a woman aged 18-29 years with acute or convalescent COVID-19.

This chain connects TRBV9 to TRBJ2-1; 8 bases agree with TRBD2. Germline-derived CDR1 and CDR2 are SGDLS and YYNGEE. This CDR3 is built from 15 residues. Germline trimming cut 2 bases from V and 8 bases from J; bases unmatched to any gene: 9. The CDR3 DNA follows: TGTGCCAGCAGCGTGGCAGGACTAGCATTTCATGAGCAGTTCTTC. Translating gives CASSVAGLAFHEQFF.

The gene calls are TRBV2 and TRBJ1-1; D is possibly TRBD1 (6 bases). The V end was cut by 5 bases, the J end by 1 base, with 17 bases between. Germline-derived CDR1 and CDR2 are SNHLY and FYNNEI. The CDR3 totals 16 residues. The chain's CDR3 is CASSSQQGMKNTEAFF. As DNA, the CDR3 is TGTGCCAGCAGTAGTCAGCAGGGGATGAAGAACACTGAAGCTTTCTTT.

This chain connects TRBV11-3 to TRBJ2-1; weak D call: TRBD2 (6 bases). This CDR3 is 13 amino acids long. Trimming shortened V by 5 bases and J by 12 bases, and 17 bases separated the two germline ends. Per germline, CDR1 SGHNT and CDR2 YENEEA. The CDR3 protein is CASSPGGSIGQFF. The CDR3 DNA sequence: TGTGCCAGCAGCCCAGGAGGGTCGATAGGGCAGTTCTTC. Full variable domain (remainder filled in from reference TRBV11-3 and TRBJ2-1): EAGVVQSPRYKIIEKKQPVAFWCNPISGHNTLYWYLQNLGQGPELLIRYENEEAVDDSQLPKDRFSAERLKGVDSTLKIQPAELGDSAVYLCASSPGGSIGQFFGPGTRLTVL.

The chain employs TRBV18 and TRBJ2-7; 9 bases align to TRBD1. The trim removed 4 bases at V and 4 bases at J, leaving 14 bases unmatched. The CDR3 extends over 17 amino acids. Germline CDR1 KGHSH, CDR2 LQKENI. CDR3 residues: CASSRDPQGANIYEQYF. In nucleotides, the CDR3 is TGTGCCAGCTCACGAGATCCACAGGGGGCCAACATATACGAGCAGTACTTC.

This chain uses TRBV13 with TRBJ1-1; 7 bases map to TRBD1. CDR3 length: 14 residues. V shed 1 base, J shed 5 bases, and the junction held 4 bases outside the gene matches. Germline V CDR1 and CDR2: PRHDT, FYEKMQ (reference sequence). CDR3 amino acids: CASSLVTGVTEAFF. CDR3 sequence (DNA): TGTGCCAGCAGCTTAGTTACAGGGGTGACTGAAGCTTTCTTT.

V usage is TRBV27 and J usage is TRBJ2-7, with 7 positions matching TRBD1. The CDR3 is 15 amino acids. Germline CDR1 and CDR2: MNHEY and SMNVEV (reference sequence). With 7 bases clipped from V and 2 bases from J, the junction kept 11 bases outside the gene matches. The CDR3 bases are TGTGCCAGCACCAGTAAACCGGGACAGCCCTACGAGCAGTACTTC. Translation: CASTSKPGQPYEQYF.

V is TRBV29-1 and J is TRBJ1-1; possibly TRBD1 for D (6 bases). Between the trimmed V and J ends, which lost 2 bases and 5 bases, there was a span of 18 bases. Per the germline V gene, CDR1 is SQVTM and CDR2 is ANQGSEA. The CDR3 covers 15 residues. The CDR3 is CSVEFLGTPVTEAFF. The CDR3 nucleotides are TGCAGCGTTGAATTTTTAGGGACACCGGTAACTGAAGCTTTCTTT.

The V and J genes are TRBV13 and TRBJ2-7; 8 nucleotides match TRBD1. V gave up 0 bases and J gave up 0 bases; unmatched junction bases: 13. This CDR3 comprises 19 residues. From germline, CDR1 is PRHDT and CDR2 FYEKMQ (reference sequence). The CDR3 DNA reads TGTGCCAGCAGCTTAGGGCGGGGCAGGGGGCCCTTAAACTCCTACGAGCAGTACTTC. Its protein is CASSLGRGRGPLNSYEQYF.

Here the CDR3 DNA reads TGTGCCAGCAGTTACTCGAGTGTGGTAGCTAACTATGGCTACACCTTC. Its protein product is CASSYSSVVANYGYTF. The rearrangement joins TRBV6-5 to TRBJ1-2; D is uncertain. V lost 0 bases to trimming and J lost 0 bases, with 11 bases between them. This CDR3 has 16 amino acids. Germline V gene sequence: CDR1 MNHEY, CDR2 SVGAGI.

The chain has TRBV5-1 and TRBJ2-3; TRBD2 is a possible D gene (5 bases). Trimming shortened V by 3 bases and J by 0 bases, and 17 bases separated the two germline ends. The germline V gene has CDR1 SGHRS and CDR2 YFSETQ. The CDR3 loop spans 17 amino acids. The CDR3 here is CASSSWTFLWSTDTQYF. The CDR3 bases are TGCGCCAGCAGCTCCTGGACTTTTCTTTGGAGCACAGATACGCAGTATTTT.

This chain uses TRBV7-9 with TRBJ2-7; TRBD1 agrees at 9 bases. The germline gives CDR1 SEHNR, CDR2 FQNEAQ (reference sequence). The CDR3 extends over 15 amino acids. The trim removed 5 bases at V and 2 bases at J, leaving 7 bases unmatched. As DNA, the CDR3 is TGTGCCAGCAGCCCCGACAGGGGGAAGCCCTACGAGCAGTACTTC. This codes for CASSPDRGKPYEQYF.

CDR3 in DNA: TGTGCCATCAGCGCCAGGGGGGAAAAACTGTTTTTT. This sequence encodes CAISARGEKLFF. The chain couples TRBV10-3 to TRBJ1-4; 7 bases are a match to TRBD1. The CDR3 contains 12 residues. V gave up 6 bases and J gave up 8 bases; unmatched junction bases: 3. CDR1 is ENHRY and CDR2 is SYGVKD in the germline V gene.

The CDR3 loop reads CASSVATRTDGYTF. The CDR3 DNA sequence: TGTGCCAGCAGCGTAGCTACTAGGACTGACGGCTACACCTTC. The V gene is TRBV9, the J gene TRBJ1-2; D unresolved. The CDR3 has 14 amino acids. Trimming stripped 0 bases from V and 8 bases from J, with 14 bases between. Looked up from germline, CDR1 is SGDLS and CDR2 is YYNGEE. Full variable domain (outside the CDR3, taken from reference TRBV9 and TRBJ1-2): DSGVTQTPKHLITATGQRVTLRCSPRSGDLSVYWYQQSLDQGLQFLIQYYNGEERAKGNILERFSAQQFPDLHSELNLSSLELGDSALYFCASSVATRTDGYTFGSGTRLTVV.

The genes are TRBV7-9 and TRBJ2-7; 7 bases match TRBD1. Germline loops: CDR1 SEHNR, CDR2 FQNEAQ (reference sequence). The CDR3 spans 13 residues. The V and J ends lost 2 bases and 6 bases, in that order; junction bases with no gene match: 4. The CDR3 region has the DNA TGTGCCAGCAGCTTACAGACAGGGACCGAGCAGTACTTC. Translation gives CASSLQTGTEQYF.

This chain links TRBV19 with TRBJ1-2; 11 nucleotides align to TRBD1. After removal of 0 bases from V and 0 bases from J, the junction contained 9 bases not matched to a gene. The length of the CDR3 is 19 residues. Germline CDR1 LNHDA, CDR2 SQIVND (reference sequence). The CDR3 here is CASSIDRTGGRRSNYGYTF. The CDR3 DNA sequence: TGTGCCAGTAGTATAGATCGGACAGGGGGCCGTCGCTCTAACTATGGCTACACCTTC.

This clone was picked up one time. CDR3 residues: CASSLGQGPFYEQYF. The CDR3, as DNA: TGTGCCAGCAGCCTAGGACAGGGGCCTTTCTACGAGCAGTACTTC. The V and J genes are TRBV7-8 and TRBJ2-7, with TRBD1 matching over 9 bases. This CDR3 is 15 amino acids long. The trim removed 5 bases at V and 3 bases at J, leaving 8 bases unmatched. Germline V CDR1 and CDR2: SGHVS, FQNEAQ.

The table lists this clone with a few counts. The chain links TRBV6-4 to TRBJ2-2; weak D call: TRBD1 (5 bases). The germline V gene has CDR1 MRHNA and CDR2 SNTAGT. Trimming took 3 bases from V and 5 from J, leaving 10 bases between them. The length of the CDR3 is 14 residues. The CDR3 is CASSEEGATGELFF. CDR3 nucleotide sequence: TGTGCCAGCAGTGAAGAAGGGGCAACCGGGGAGCTGTTTTTT.

This chain links TRBV7-2 with TRBJ1-2; D is unresolved. Trimming shortened V by 4 bases and J by 4 bases, and 16 bases separated the two germline ends. Germline-derived CDR1 and CDR2 are SGHTA and FQGNSA. This CDR3 contains 15 residues. The CDR3 here is CASSSIGPGGYGYTF. CDR3 DNA: TGTGCCAGCAGCTCGATAGGTCCAGGAGGCTATGGCTACACCTTC.